This T cell receptor beta chain came from a study of molecular identifiers for immune sequencing clone quantification. Study information: Within a replicate experiment, RNA obtained from either around 20,000 or 100,000 naive CD8 cells was divided into five aliquots, and four of those aliquots were then sequenced.

Germline V lookup: CDR1 MDHEN, CDR2 SYDVKM. The V gene end was trimmed by 8 bases and the J gene end by 3 bases; junction bases not matched to a gene: 20. The CDR3 runs to 19 residues. Libraries of bulk TCR were made by previously described methods (with listed TCR primers). TCRdb re-derived calls from the PCR reads in MiXCR, one entry per CDR3 protein. Of hundreds of thousands of distinct CDR3 sequences in the sample, 20% to 25% were seen once. This chain links TRBV28 with TRBJ2-7; 12 bases are shared with TRBD2. This TCR derives from a human donor in good health. Some libraries in this study had Jurkat cell RNA spiked in. Sequenced material: naive CD8+ T cells from blood, with Jurkat cell RNA spiked in. Subset indicated: FACS-sorted CD8+CD4-CCR7+CD45RA+ naive T cells. The DNA of the CDR3 is TGTGCCAGCGTCCCAATGCCTAGCGGGAGGGCCAGGGGCCTCTACGAGCAGTACTTC. Translation gives CASVPMPSGRARGLYEQYF.